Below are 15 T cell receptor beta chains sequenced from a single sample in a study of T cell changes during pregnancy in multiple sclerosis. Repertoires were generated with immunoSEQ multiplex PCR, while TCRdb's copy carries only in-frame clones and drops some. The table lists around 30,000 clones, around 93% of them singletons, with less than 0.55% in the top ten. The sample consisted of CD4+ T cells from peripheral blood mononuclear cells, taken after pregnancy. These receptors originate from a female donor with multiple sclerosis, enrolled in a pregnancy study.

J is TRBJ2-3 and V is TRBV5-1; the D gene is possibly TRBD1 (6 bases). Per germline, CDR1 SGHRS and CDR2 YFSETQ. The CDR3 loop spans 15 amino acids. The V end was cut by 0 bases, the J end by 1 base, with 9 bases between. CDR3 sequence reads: CASSLGQVRTDTQYF. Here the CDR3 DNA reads TGCGCCAGCAGCTTGGGACAGGTCCGCACAGATACGCAGTATTTT. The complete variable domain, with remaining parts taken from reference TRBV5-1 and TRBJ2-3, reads KAGVTQTPRYLIKTRGQQVTLSCSPISGHRSVSWYQQTPGQGLQFLFEYFSETQRNKGNFPGRFSGRQFSNSRSEMNVSTLELGDSALYLCASSLGQVRTDTQYFGPGTRLTVL.

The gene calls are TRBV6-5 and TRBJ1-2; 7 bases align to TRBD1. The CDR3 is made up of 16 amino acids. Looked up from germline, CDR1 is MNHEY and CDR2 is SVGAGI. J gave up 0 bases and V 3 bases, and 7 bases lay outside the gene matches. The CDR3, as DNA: TGTGCCAGCAGTTATTTAGGGGGCGAGCCTAACTATGGCTACACCTTC. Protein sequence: CASSYLGGEPNYGYTF.

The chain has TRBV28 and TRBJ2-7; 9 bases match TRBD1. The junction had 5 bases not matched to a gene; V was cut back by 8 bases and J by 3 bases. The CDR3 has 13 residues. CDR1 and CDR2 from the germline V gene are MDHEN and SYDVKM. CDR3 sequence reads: CASRTGQGYEQYF. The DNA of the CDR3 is TGTGCCAGCCGGACGGGACAGGGCTACGAGCAGTACTTC.

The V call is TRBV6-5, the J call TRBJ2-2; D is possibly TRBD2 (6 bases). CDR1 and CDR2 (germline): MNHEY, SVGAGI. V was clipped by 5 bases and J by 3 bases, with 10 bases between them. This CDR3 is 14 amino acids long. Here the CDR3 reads CASSARDYTGELFF. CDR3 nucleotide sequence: TGTGCCAGCAGTGCCCGGGACTACACCGGGGAGCTGTTTTTT.

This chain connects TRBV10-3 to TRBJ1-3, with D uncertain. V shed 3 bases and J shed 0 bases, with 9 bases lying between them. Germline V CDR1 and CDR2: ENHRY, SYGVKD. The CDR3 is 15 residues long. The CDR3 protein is CAISEAGNSGNTIYF. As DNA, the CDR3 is TGTGCCATCAGTGAAGCAGGCAACTCTGGAAACACCATATATTTT.

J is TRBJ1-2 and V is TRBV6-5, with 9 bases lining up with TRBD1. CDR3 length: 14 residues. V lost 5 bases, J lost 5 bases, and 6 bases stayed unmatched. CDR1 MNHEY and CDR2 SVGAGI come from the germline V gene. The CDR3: CASSRTGVGYGYTF. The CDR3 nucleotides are TGTGCCAGCAGTCGGACAGGGGTTGGGTATGGCTACACCTTC.

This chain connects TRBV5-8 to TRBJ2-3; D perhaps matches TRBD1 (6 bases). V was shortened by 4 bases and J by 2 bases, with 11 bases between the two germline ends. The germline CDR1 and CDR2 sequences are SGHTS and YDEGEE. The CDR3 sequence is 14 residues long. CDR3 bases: TGTGCCAGCAGCCGTGGACAGCACACAGATACGCAGTATTTT. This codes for CASSRGQHTDTQYF.

The CDR3 region is CAISGTSGGELFF. The CDR3, as DNA: TGTGCCATCTCCGGGACTAGCGGCGGGGAGCTGTTTTTT. This sequence joins TRBV10-3 and TRBJ2-2; 11 bases are a match to TRBD2. Germline CDR1 ENHRY, CDR2 SYGVKD. The CDR3 spans 13 residues. The V segment lost 8 bases and the J segment 7 bases; nucleotides outside the gene matches: 3.

In DNA form, the CDR3 reads TGTGCCAGCAGTACCATCAGGGGGCGCGACACTGAAGCTTTCTTT. It codes for CASSTIRGRDTEAFF. This chain uses TRBV6-5 with TRBJ1-1; 8 nucleotides match TRBD1. CDR1 and CDR2 (germline): MNHEY, SVGAGI. The ends lost 5 bases at V and 3 bases at J; junction bases unmatched: 8. This CDR3 has 15 amino acids.

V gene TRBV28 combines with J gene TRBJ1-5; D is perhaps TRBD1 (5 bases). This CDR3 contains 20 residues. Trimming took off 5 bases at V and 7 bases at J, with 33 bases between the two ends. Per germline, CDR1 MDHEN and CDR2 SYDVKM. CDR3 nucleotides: TGTGCCAGCAGTCCCCGAGTTTGGGGCTTCGCGAGGTCTAACAAGCAGCCCCAGCATTTT. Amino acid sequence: CASSPRVWGFARSNKQPQHF.

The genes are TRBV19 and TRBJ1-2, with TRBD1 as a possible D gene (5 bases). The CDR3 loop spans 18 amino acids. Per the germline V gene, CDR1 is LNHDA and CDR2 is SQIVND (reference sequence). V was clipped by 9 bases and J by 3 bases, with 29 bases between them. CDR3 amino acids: CASGRRSLRVVSHYGYTF. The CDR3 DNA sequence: TGTGCCAGCGGACGACGGAGCCTCAGGGTGGTCAGTCACTATGGCTACACCTTC.

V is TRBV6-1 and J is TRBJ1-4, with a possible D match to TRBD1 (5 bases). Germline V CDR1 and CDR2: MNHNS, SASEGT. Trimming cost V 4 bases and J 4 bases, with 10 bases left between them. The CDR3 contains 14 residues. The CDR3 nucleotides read TGTGCCAGCAGTGCCCAGACAGTTAATGAAAAACTGTTTTTT. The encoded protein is CASSAQTVNEKLFF.

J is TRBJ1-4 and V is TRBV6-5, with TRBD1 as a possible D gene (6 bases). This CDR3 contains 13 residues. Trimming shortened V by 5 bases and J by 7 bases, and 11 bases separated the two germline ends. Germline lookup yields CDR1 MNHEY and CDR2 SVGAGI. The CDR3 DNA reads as TGTGCCAGCAGTCCCAGGGGAGTTGAAAAACTGTTTTTT. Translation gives CASSPRGVEKLFF.

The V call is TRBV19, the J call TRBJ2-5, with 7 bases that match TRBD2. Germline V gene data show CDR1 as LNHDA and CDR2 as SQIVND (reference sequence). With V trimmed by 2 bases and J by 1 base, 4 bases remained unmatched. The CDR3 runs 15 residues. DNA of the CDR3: TGTGCCAGTAGTATAAGAGCGGGAAGCCAAGAGACCCAGTACTTC. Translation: CASSIRAGSQETQYF.

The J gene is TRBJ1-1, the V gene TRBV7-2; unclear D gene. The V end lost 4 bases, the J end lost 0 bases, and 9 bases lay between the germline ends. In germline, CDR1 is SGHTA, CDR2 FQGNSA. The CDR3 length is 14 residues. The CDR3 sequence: CASSSSEMNTEAFF. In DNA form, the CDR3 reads TGTGCCAGCAGCTCCTCCGAGATGAACACTGAAGCTTTCTTT.